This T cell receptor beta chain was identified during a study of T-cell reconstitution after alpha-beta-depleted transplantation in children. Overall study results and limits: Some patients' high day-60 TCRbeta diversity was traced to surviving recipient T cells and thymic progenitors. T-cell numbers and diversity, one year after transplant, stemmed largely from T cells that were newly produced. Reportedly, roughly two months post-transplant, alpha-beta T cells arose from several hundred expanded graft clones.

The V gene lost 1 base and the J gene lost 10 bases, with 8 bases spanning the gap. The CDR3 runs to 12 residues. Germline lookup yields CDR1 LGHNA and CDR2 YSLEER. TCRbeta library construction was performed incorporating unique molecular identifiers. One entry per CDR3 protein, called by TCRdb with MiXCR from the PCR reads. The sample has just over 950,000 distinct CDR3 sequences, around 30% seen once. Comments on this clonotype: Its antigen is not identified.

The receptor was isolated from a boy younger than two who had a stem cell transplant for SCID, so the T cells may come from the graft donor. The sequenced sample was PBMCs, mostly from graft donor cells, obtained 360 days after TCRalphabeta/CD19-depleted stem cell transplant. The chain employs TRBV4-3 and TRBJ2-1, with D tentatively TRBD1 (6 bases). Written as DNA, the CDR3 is TGCGCCAGCAGCCAAGTCACAGGGGAGCAGTTCTTC. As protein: CASSQVTGEQFF.